A selection of T cell receptor beta chains follows, all from one sample in a study of cytomegalovirus exposure and HLA in healthy donors. TCRdb's table, derived via immunoSEQ multiplex PCR, lists solely in-frame clones and lacks some. This sample has some 140,000 clones; roughly 70% occur once, and the top ten carry roughly 3%. Specimen: PBMCs. These receptor sequences come from a man aged 40-50 years in good health and CMV-seronegative. Each CDR3 is given with its conserved first and last residue. A D gene is named only where the DNA matches it firmly. Expanded clones get a size class; other rows say once, few or many, or leave the size out.

V gene	clone size	J gene	D gene	CDR3 DNA	CDR3 protein
TRBV25-1	NA	TRBJ1-2	NA	TGTGCCAGCAGTGGGGCAGGGGACTATGGCTACACCTTC	CASSGAGDYGYTF
TRBV5-5	few	TRBJ2-3	TRBD2	TGTGCCAGCAGTTATCGATGGACTAGCGGGACTTACACAGATACGCAGTATTTT	CASSYRWTSGTYTDTQYF
TRBV29-1	NA	TRBJ1-2	NA	TGCAGCGCTAATGGGCTCGGCTATGGCTACACCTTC	CSANGLGYGYTF
TRBV9	NA	TRBJ2-1	NA	TGTGCCAGCAGCGTAGGTCGGGGTCATTACAATGAGCAGTTCTTC	CASSVGRGHYNEQFF
TRBV5-1	NA	TRBJ2-7	TRBD2	TGCGCCAGCAGCTTGGCCTCTAGCGGGAGTAACGAGCAGTACTTC	CASSLASSGSNEQYF
TRBV19	once	TRBJ1-2	NA	TGTGCCAGTAGGCAAGACAGGAATGGCTACACCTTC	CASRQDRNGYTF
TRBV9	NA	TRBJ2-5	TRBD1	TGTGCCAGCAGCGTAGCAGGGGGTCTAGGGACCCAGTACTTC	CASSVAGGLGTQYF
TRBV27	NA	TRBJ1-1	TRBD1	TGTGCCAGCGGTTGGACAGGAACTGAAGCTTTCTTT	CASGWTGTEAFF
TRBV18	NA	TRBJ2-5	NA	TGTGCCAGCTCCCCGAGGACAACCCAACAAGAGACCCAGTACTTC	CASSPRTTQQETQYF
TRBV30	NA	TRBJ2-7	TRBD1	TGTGCCTGGAGGACAGACAGGACAGGGTGGAGGGAGCAGTACTTC	CAWRTDRTGWREQYF
TRBV4-3	NA	TRBJ2-7	NA	TGCGCCAGCAGCCAAGGAAGGGGGAGAGACATACCCTACGAGCAGTACTTC	CASSQGRGRDIPYEQYF
TRBV14	NA	TRBJ1-1	NA	TGTGCCAGCAGCCAAGTGACCACCACAGGGTCTGAAGCTTTCTTT	CASSQVTTTGSEAFF
TRBV5-1	many	TRBJ2-7	TRBD1	TGCGCCAGCAGCTGGGAAGGGGACAGGGACCCCCCGACTGAATCCTACGAGCAGTACTTC	CASSWEGDRDPPTESYEQYF
TRBV7-2	NA	TRBJ2-3	NA	TGTGCCAGCAGCTTAGCAGGGGCGACAGATACGCAGTATTTT	CASSLAGATDTQYF
TRBV6-1	NA	TRBJ2-7	TRBD1	TGTGCCAGCGGAACCCTGGACAGGAGATCCTACGAGCAGTACTTC	CASGTLDRRSYEQYF
TRBV7-6	NA	TRBJ2-7	TRBD1	TGTGCCAGCAGCCCGGGAGAGACAGGGGTTCGACGACGCTACGAGCAGTACTTC	CASSPGETGVRRRYEQYF